The present T cell receptor (beta chain) was sequenced within a study of T-cell reconstitution after alpha-beta-depleted transplantation in children. Between the trimmed V and J ends, which lost 10 bases and 2 bases, there was a span of 9 bases. CDR3 length: 12 residues. This clonotype was recorded only once. Its antigen is currently unknown. Notes on the study in general: High day-60 TCRbeta diversity in some patients came from surviving recipient T cells and thymic progenitors. There were reportedly several hundred expanded graft clones from which alpha-beta T cells came about two months after transplant. Diversity and T-cell counts at one year after transplant derived mostly from new T cells.

Unique molecular identifiers were incorporated during preparation of the TCRbeta library. TCRdb re-called the PCR reads through MiXCR, storing one row per CDR3 protein. This table has about 240,000 distinct CDR3 sequences, roughly 25% appearing once. The TCR originated in a girl under 10 years old with Fanconi anemia, due to receive a stem cell transplant. J is TRBJ2-1 and V is TRBV12-3 or TRBV12-4; D gene unclear. The input for sequencing was PBMCs, taken before TCRalphabeta/CD19-depleted stem cell transplant. CDR3 nucleotide sequence: TGTGCCACGCAGGTGGCCTACAATGAGCAGTTCTTC. Its translation: CATQVAYNEQFF.